This T cell receptor beta chain came from a study of cytomegalovirus exposure and HLA in healthy donors. V was shortened by 4 bases and J by 3 bases, with 12 bases between the two germline ends. The length of the CDR3 is 14 residues. Germline-derived CDR1 and CDR2 are MDHEN and SYDVKM. Study observations and caveats: The tendency of first-cohort TCR clusters to co-occur in the roughly 110 validation repertoires emerged from a later analysis. Both high specificity and high sensitivity reportedly marked the classifier's diagnosis of cytomegalovirus status. Associated with cytomegalovirus, according to the listing, were some 150 TCR beta chains. Most TCR sequences proved rare, with some public TCRs found in many donors.

Concerning this clone: Its antigen is undetermined.

The protocol was immunoSEQ multiplex PCR, while the TCRdb copy is restricted to in-frame clones and leaves out a portion. The table lists roughly 260,000 clones, 80% to 90% of them singletons. The clonotype originates from a man between 18 and 35 years old in good health and CMV-seronegative. V usage is TRBV28 and J usage is TRBJ1-2; tentatively, D is TRBD1 (5 bases). The sample consisted of PBMCs. CDR3 DNA: TGTGCCAGCAGTTCGACGTGGGGGGACTATGGCTACACCTTC. It translates to CASSSTWGDYGYTF.